This T cell receptor (beta chain) was sequenced for a study of breast tumors, draining lymph nodes, adjacent tissues. A word on this clonotype: Its antigen is unknown.

Study-level findings and limits: Tumor and nontumor repertoires were significantly more similar in luminal-like than in basal-like breast cancer.

Each CDR3 protein gets one entry after TCRdb re-called the multiplex PCR reads with MiXCR. Among tens of thousands of distinct CDR3 sequences, approximately 37% were seen once, and the ten largest hold 9.5% to 13%. This CDR3 is built from 16 residues. The J segment lost 2 bases and the V segment lost 7 bases, leaving 9 bases of the junction unmatched. The chain recombines TRBV12-3 or TRBV12-4 with TRBJ2-3; 10 nucleotides align to TRBD2. The specimen was breast tumor tissue. This TCR came from a female donor with breast cancer. Some clones in this sample may be carry-over from other donors' samples. CDR3 DNA sequence: TGTGCCAGCAAGGCAGGGCTAGCGGGAGACACAGATACGCAGTATTTT. This encodes CASKAGLAGDTDTQYF.